Listed here are 2 T cell receptor beta chains from one sample, sequenced in a study of a mutant IDH1 vaccine in newly diagnosed glioma. The time point was: week 47, end of study. It was 300 ug of mutant IDH1 20-mer peptide that made up each vaccine dose, given with topical imiquimod. These receptors are not linked to any known antigen. The repertoire was sequenced with immunoSEQ multiplex PCR; TCRdb's copy has only in-frame clones and lacks some. Of around 50,000 clones listed, about 88% are singletons. Sequencing used PBMCs, obtained from a glioma patient whose treatment included an IDH1 peptide vaccine. These receptors came from a woman in her twenties or thirties with glioma. Some clones in this sample may be carry-over from other donors' samples.

The chain couples TRBV18 to TRBJ2-2; 12 positions agree with TRBD2. Germline CDR1 and CDR2: KGHSH and LQKENI. With 2 bases clipped from V and 3 bases from J, the junction kept 13 bases outside the gene matches. This CDR3 is 20 amino acids long. The CDR3 reads CASSPRASRRLAGDTGELFF. DNA for the CDR3: TGTGCCAGCTCACCAAGAGCCAGCCGGAGACTAGCGGGAGACACCGGGGAGCTGTTTTTT.

This chain uses TRBV28 with TRBJ1-1; unclear D gene. CDR3 size: 12 residues. V was cut by 6 bases and J by 6 bases, with 11 bases left in between. In germline, CDR1 is MDHEN, CDR2 SYDVKM. CDR3 sequence reads: CASSLLLAEAFF. Written as DNA, the CDR3 is TGTGCCAGCAGCCTCCTACTAGCTGAAGCTTTCTTT.